This entry features one T cell receptor beta chain sequence. No antigen is known for it. TCRdb recomputed calls from the 5' RACE reads with MiXCR, one row per CDR3 protein. The data show 130,000 or so distinct CDR3 sequences, roughly 17% seen once. This sample is drawn from a study of CD8 T cells in ankylosing spondylitis. Overall study results and limits: Characteristic, it appeared, of ankylosing spondylitis blood was a TCR beta motif of eight highly homologous variants.

Trimming removed 0 bases at V and 2 bases at J, with 12 bases between. The CDR3 loop spans 15 amino acids. Germline V gives CDR1 SGHRS, CDR2 YFSETQ. The chain joins TRBV5-1 to TRBJ2-7; D might be TRBD2 (7 bases). Material for sequencing was blood, either unsorted or a sorted T cell fraction (not recorded which). The origin of this receptor is a male donor with ankylosing spondylitis. CDR3 coding DNA: TGCGCCAGCAGCTTGGAGGGGGGGCCGACCTACGAGCAGTACTTC. Its protein is CASSLEGGPTYEQYF.